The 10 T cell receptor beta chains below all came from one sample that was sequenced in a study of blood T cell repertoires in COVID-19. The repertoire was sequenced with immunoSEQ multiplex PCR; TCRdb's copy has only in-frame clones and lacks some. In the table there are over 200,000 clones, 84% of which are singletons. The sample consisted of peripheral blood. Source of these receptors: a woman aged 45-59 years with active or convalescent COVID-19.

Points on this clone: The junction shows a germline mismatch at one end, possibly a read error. DNA of the CDR3: TGCAGCGTCGAAGGACAGGGGGCCGTCTACGAGCAGTACTTC. It yields the protein CSVEGQGAVYEQYF. The chain has TRBV29-1 and TRBJ2-7; the match to TRBD1 covers 11 bases. From germline, CDR1 is SQVTM and CDR2 ANQGSEA. The CDR3 is 14 amino acids.

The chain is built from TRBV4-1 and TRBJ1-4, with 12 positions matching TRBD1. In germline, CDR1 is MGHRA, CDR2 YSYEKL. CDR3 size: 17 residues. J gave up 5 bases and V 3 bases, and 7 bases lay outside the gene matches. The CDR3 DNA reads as TGCGCCAGCAGCCAGGGACAGGGGGCATCTTGGAATGAAAAACTGTTTTTT. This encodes CASSQGQGASWNEKLFF.

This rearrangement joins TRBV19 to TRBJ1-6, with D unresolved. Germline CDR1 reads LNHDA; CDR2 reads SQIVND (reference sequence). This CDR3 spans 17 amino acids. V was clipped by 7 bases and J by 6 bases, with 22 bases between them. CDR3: CASTQQRTDQINSPLHF. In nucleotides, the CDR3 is TGTGCCAGTACCCAACAGAGAACAGACCAAATTAATTCACCCCTCCACTTT.

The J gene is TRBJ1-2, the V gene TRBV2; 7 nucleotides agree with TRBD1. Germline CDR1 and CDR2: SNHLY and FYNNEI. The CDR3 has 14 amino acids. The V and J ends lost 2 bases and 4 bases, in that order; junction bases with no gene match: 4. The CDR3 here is CASSEWRGPYGYTF. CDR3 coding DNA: TGTGCCAGCAGTGAATGGAGGGGGCCCTATGGCTACACCTTC.

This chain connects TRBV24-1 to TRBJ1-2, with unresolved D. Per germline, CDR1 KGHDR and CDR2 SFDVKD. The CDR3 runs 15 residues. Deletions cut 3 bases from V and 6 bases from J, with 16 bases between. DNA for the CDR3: TGTGCCACCAGTGATCCCACGGCGAGGGATCATGGCTACACCTTC. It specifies CATSDPTARDHGYTF.

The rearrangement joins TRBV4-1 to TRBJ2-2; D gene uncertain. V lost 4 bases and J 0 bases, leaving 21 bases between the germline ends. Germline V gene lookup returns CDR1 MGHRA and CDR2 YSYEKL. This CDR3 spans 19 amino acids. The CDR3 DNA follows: TGCGCCAGCAGCCCCTCCGGTGCTGGGCGATTCGCGAACACCGGGGAGCTGTTTTTT. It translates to CASSPSGAGRFANTGELFF.

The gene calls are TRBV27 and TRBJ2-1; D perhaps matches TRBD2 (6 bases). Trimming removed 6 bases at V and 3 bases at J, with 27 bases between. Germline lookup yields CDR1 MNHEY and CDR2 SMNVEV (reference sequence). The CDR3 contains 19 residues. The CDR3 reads CASRREPITGDPIYNEQFF. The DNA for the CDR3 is TGTGCCAGCAGAAGGGAACCAATAACGGGAGACCCCATCTACAATGAGCAGTTCTTC.

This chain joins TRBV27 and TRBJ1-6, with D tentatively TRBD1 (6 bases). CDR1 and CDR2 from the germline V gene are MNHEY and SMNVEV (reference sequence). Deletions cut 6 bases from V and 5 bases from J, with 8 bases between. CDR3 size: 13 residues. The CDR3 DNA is TGTGCCAGCAGCGACAGGAATAATTCACCCCTCCACTTT. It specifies CASSDRNNSPLHF.

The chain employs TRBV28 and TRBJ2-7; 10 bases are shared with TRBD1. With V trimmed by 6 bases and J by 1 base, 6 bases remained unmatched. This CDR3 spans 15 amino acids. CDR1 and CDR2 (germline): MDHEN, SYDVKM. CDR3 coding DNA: TGTGCCAGCAGGGGCCCGGGACAGGGGTCCTACGAGCAGTACTTC. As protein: CASRGPGQGSYEQYF.

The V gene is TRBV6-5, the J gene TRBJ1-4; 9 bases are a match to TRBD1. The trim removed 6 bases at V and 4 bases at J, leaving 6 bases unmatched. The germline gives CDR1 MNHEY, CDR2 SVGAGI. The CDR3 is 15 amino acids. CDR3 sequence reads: CASSQGQGRNEKLFF. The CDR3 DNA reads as TGTGCCAGCAGCCAGGGACAGGGACGTAATGAAAAACTGTTTTTT.